Listed below are T cell receptor beta chains from one sample, sequenced in a study of OX40 agonist ivuxolimab in advanced cancers. Profiling relied on immunoSEQ multiplex PCR, and the TCRdb table lists in-frame clones only, not all of them. The sample has 50,000 to 75,000 clones; 80% to 90% are singletons. Specimen: CD4+ or CD8+ T cells sorted from blood, collected in a trial of the OX40 agonist ivuxolimab. The receptor source for this set is an adult with an advanced solid tumor such as melanoma, head and neck, liver or kidney cancer. CDR3s include the opening cysteine and the closing phenylalanine or tryptophan. The order of the fields is J gene, D gene, V gene, clone size, CDR3 DNA, CDR3 protein. D genes are given only for firm matches. Size is omitted from some rows. Given values are once, few, many or a class for expanded clones.

j_gene: TRBJ2-1; d_gene: TRBD1; v_gene: TRBV6-5; abundance: .; CDR3nt: TGTGCCAGCAGTCGGACAGGTACCGGCGACAATGAGCAGTTCTTC; CDR3aa: CASSRTGTGDNEQFF
j_gene: TRBJ1-4; d_gene: TRBD1; v_gene: TRBV30; abundance: .; CDR3nt: TGTGCCTGGAGTGGACAGGGGAGGAGGGAAAAACTGTTTTTT; CDR3aa: CAWSGQGRREKLFF
j_gene: TRBJ2-7; d_gene: .; v_gene: TRBV29-1; abundance: .; CDR3nt: TGCAGTGTAAGTGGCAGCTCAAAATCCTACGAGCAGTACTTC; CDR3aa: CSVSGSSKSYEQYF
j_gene: TRBJ2-1; d_gene: TRBD2; v_gene: TRBV5-1; abundance: .; CDR3nt: TGCGCCAGCACCCCGATAGCGGGAGGATCTTACAATGAGCAGTTCTTC; CDR3aa: CASTPIAGGSYNEQFF
j_gene: TRBJ2-7; d_gene: TRBD2; v_gene: TRBV5-3; abundance: .; CDR3nt: TGTGCCAGCGGAGCGGGAGGGCGCGACGAGCAGTACTTC; CDR3aa: CASGAGGRDEQYF
j_gene: TRBJ2-5; d_gene: .; v_gene: TRBV5-1; abundance: .; CDR3nt: TGCGCCAGCAGGCGTACAGGTACACGCCAAGAGACCCAGTACTTC; CDR3aa: CASRRTGTRQETQYF
j_gene: TRBJ1-6; d_gene: TRBD1; v_gene: TRBV28; abundance: .; CDR3nt: TGTGCCAGCAGTCCCGGGACAGACGTCGATTCACCCCTCCACTTT; CDR3aa: CASSPGTDVDSPLHF
j_gene: TRBJ1-4; d_gene: TRBD1; v_gene: TRBV5-1; abundance: .; CDR3nt: TGCGCCAGCAGCTTGGGGACAGGGTGGGATGAAAAACTGTTTTTT; CDR3aa: CASSLGTGWDEKLFF
j_gene: TRBJ1-2; d_gene: .; v_gene: TRBV10-3; abundance: .; CDR3nt: TGTGCCATCAGTGAGTCGGGCAGTAAGAGTGGCTACACCTTC; CDR3aa: CAISESGSKSGYTF
j_gene: TRBJ2-2; d_gene: TRBD2; v_gene: TRBV10-3; abundance: .; CDR3nt: TGTGCCATCAGTTTACGACTAGCGGGAGAAACCGGGGAGCTGTTTTTT; CDR3aa: CAISLRLAGETGELFF
j_gene: TRBJ1-6; d_gene: .; v_gene: TRBV5-4; abundance: .; CDR3nt: TGTGCCAGCAGCTTGGGCAGGGGACCCTATAATTCACCCCTCCACTTT; CDR3aa: CASSLGRGPYNSPLHF
j_gene: TRBJ1-2; d_gene: .; v_gene: TRBV10-2; abundance: .; CDR3nt: TGCGCCAGCAGTGGGGGGTTTTATGGCTACACCTTC; CDR3aa: CASSGGFYGYTF
j_gene: TRBJ2-3; d_gene: .; v_gene: TRBV11-1; abundance: .; CDR3nt: TGTGCCAGCAGCTTAGAGCGGAATAGTGGGGATACGCAGTATTTT; CDR3aa: CASSLERNSGDTQYF
j_gene: TRBJ2-1; d_gene: .; v_gene: TRBV7-9; abundance: .; CDR3nt: TGTGCCAGCAGCTCCCTAGGGGGACTCCGCGGCTCCTACAATGAGCAGTTCTTC; CDR3aa: CASSSLGGLRGSYNEQFF
j_gene: TRBJ2-3; d_gene: .; v_gene: TRBV18; abundance: .; CDR3nt: TGTGCCAGCTCACCGCCCGGGACCACGGATACGCAGTATTTT; CDR3aa: CASSPPGTTDTQYF
j_gene: TRBJ2-2; d_gene: .; v_gene: TRBV5-4; abundance: .; CDR3nt: TGTGCCAGCACCGCTGGGGACACCGGGGAGCTGTTTTTT; CDR3aa: CASTAGDTGELFF
j_gene: TRBJ2-3; d_gene: .; v_gene: TRBV5-1; abundance: .; CDR3nt: TGCGCCAGCAGCTCCAGGGACCTCACAGATACGCAGTATTTT; CDR3aa: CASSSRDLTDTQYF
j_gene: TRBJ2-3; d_gene: TRBD2; v_gene: TRBV6-5; abundance: .; CDR3nt: TGTGCCAGCGTCGAGGTAGCGGGAGGGGATACGCAGTATTTT; CDR3aa: CASVEVAGGDTQYF
j_gene: TRBJ2-5; d_gene: .; v_gene: TRBV7-8; abundance: .; CDR3nt: TGTGCCAGCAGCTTAGACCGGGAGACCCAGTACTTC; CDR3aa: CASSLDRETQYF
j_gene: TRBJ2-4; d_gene: TRBD1; v_gene: TRBV19; abundance: .; CDR3nt: TGTGCCAGTAGTATTCACCCCGGGACAGGGCGCTCCTTAGCCAAAAACATTCAGTACTTC; CDR3aa: CASSIHPGTGRSLAKNIQYF
j_gene: TRBJ2-7; d_gene: .; v_gene: TRBV6-1; abundance: once; CDR3nt: TGTGCCAGCAGTGAAGTCGTCCTTAGCCTACCCTACGAGCAGTACTTC; CDR3aa: CASSEVVLSLPYEQYF
j_gene: TRBJ2-1; d_gene: .; v_gene: TRBV2; abundance: .; CDR3nt: TGTGCCAGCAGCGTCCGGAGCACCCAGTACAATGAGCAGTTCTTC; CDR3aa: CASSVRSTQYNEQFF
j_gene: TRBJ2-1; d_gene: TRBD2; v_gene: TRBV11-3; abundance: .; CDR3nt: TGTGCCAGCGGCGTAGCGGGAGGAGTGTATGAGCAGTTCTTC; CDR3aa: CASGVAGGVYEQFF
j_gene: TRBJ2-7; d_gene: TRBD1; v_gene: TRBV7-8; abundance: .; CDR3nt: TGTGCCAGCAGCGCATTAACCGGGACAGGGCCACGCGAGCAGTACTTC; CDR3aa: CASSALTGTGPREQYF
j_gene: TRBJ1-2; d_gene: .; v_gene: TRBV6-6; abundance: .; CDR3nt: TGTGCCAGCACCCCCGGAGTGAACTATGGCTACACCTTC; CDR3aa: CASTPGVNYGYTF
j_gene: TRBJ2-1; d_gene: .; v_gene: TRBV6-6; abundance: .; CDR3nt: TGTGCCAGCAGTTACTCGGCGGGGAATGAGCAGTTCTTC; CDR3aa: CASSYSAGNEQFF
j_gene: TRBJ2-1; d_gene: TRBD2; v_gene: TRBV5-1; abundance: .; CDR3nt: TGCGCCAGCAGCTTGGTACGGGAGGGCGAGCAGTTCTTC; CDR3aa: CASSLVREGEQFF
j_gene: TRBJ1-1; d_gene: .; v_gene: TRBV2; abundance: .; CDR3nt: TGTGCCAGCACCCCCCGAAGGGTCGGAGTGAACACTGAAGCTTTCTTT; CDR3aa: CASTPRRVGVNTEAFF
j_gene: TRBJ1-6; d_gene: .; v_gene: TRBV5-1; abundance: .; CDR3nt: TGCGCCAGCAACGAGGGGAATTCACCCCTCCACTTT; CDR3aa: CASNEGNSPLHF
j_gene: TRBJ1-2; d_gene: .; v_gene: TRBV29-1; abundance: .; CDR3nt: TGCAGCGCCCTGGAGGGGGGAAAGGCTAACTATGGCTACACCTTC; CDR3aa: CSALEGGKANYGYTF
j_gene: TRBJ2-3; d_gene: TRBD2; v_gene: TRBV27; abundance: .; CDR3nt: TGTGCCAGCAGTTTTAGCGGGAGGGCTTCTGATACGCAGTATTTT; CDR3aa: CASSFSGRASDTQYF
j_gene: TRBJ2-7; d_gene: TRBD2; v_gene: TRBV5-4; abundance: .; CDR3nt: TGTGCCAGCAGCTTGGATTCTAGCGGGAGTGGCTACGAGCAGTACTTC; CDR3aa: CASSLDSSGSGYEQYF
j_gene: TRBJ2-2; d_gene: .; v_gene: TRBV7-3; abundance: .; CDR3nt: TGTGCCAGCAGCTCCGGTCTAGTCACCGGGGAGCTGTTTTTT; CDR3aa: CASSSGLVTGELFF
j_gene: TRBJ2-1; d_gene: TRBD2; v_gene: TRBV7-9; abundance: .; CDR3nt: TGTGCCAGCAGCTTTGGTTGGACTAGCGGGCACAATGAGCAGTTCTTC; CDR3aa: CASSFGWTSGHNEQFF